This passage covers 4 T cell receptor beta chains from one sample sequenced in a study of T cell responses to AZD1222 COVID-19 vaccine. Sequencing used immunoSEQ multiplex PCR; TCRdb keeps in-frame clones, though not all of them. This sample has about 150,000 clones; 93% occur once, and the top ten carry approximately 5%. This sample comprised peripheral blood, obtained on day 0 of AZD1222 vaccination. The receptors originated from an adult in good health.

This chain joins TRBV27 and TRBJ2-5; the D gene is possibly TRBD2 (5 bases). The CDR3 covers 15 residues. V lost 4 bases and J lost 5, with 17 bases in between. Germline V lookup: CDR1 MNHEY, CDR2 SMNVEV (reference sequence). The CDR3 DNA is TGTGCCAGCAGTTCCCGGCTCCCACGAGGGGAGACCCAGTACTTC. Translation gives CASSSRLPRGETQYF.

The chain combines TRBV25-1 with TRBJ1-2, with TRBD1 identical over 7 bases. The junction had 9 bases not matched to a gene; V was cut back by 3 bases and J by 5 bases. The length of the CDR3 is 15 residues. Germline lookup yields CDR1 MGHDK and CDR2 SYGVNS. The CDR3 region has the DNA TGTGCCAGCAGTGAGGGAGGGACAGAGCTATATGGCTACACCTTC. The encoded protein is CASSEGGTELYGYTF.

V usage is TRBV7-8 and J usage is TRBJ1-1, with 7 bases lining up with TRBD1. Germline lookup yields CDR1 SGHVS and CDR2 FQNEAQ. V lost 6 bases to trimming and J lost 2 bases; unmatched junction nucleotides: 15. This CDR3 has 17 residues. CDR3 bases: TGTGCCAGCAGTTCAGACAGGGTCAAGAGGGGAAACACTGAAGCTTTCTTT. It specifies CASSSDRVKRGNTEAFF.

This CDR3 reads CASSLAQPQETQYF. CDR3 in DNA: TGCGCCAGCAGCTTAGCACAGCCCCAAGAGACCCAGTACTTC. The chain combines TRBV5-1 with TRBJ2-5; D not certain. CDR1 is SGHRS and CDR2 is YFSETQ in the germline V gene. Trimming removed 2 bases from V and 1 base from J, with 9 bases in between. CDR3 size: 14 residues.